This T cell receptor (beta chain) was sequenced during a study of response to subunit inactivated influenza vaccine. This clonotype showed up just a few times. No antigen is known for it. Study-level points and caveats: Each seasonal flu vaccination may recruit only limited new T cells, authors suggested.

TCRdb called the RT-PCR reads again in MiXCR, with one record for every CDR3 protein. The sample gives about 540,000 distinct CDR3 sequences, approximately 20% of which show up once; 2.5% to 3% is in the top ten. The CDR3 contains 16 residues. Germline loops: CDR1 MNHEY, CDR2 SVGEGT. Losses at the gene ends were 4 bases for V and 9 bases for J; bases not matched to a gene: 16. This sample also belongs to another study, concerning T cells expressing NK-cell markers. As that report states: Making the TCR beta cDNA relied on 5'RACE template switching with UMIs. The TCR beta repertoires originated in sorted CD3+CD56+NKG2C+, CD3+CD56+NKG2C- and CD3+CD56-NKG2C+ T cells. Among eight sequenced donors, seven carried HCMV seropositivity while one was seronegative. The CD3+CD56-NKG2C+ fraction of a handful of donors was also led by these clonotypes.

The chain carries TRBV6-2 or TRBV6-3 and TRBJ2-5; 8 nucleotides agree with TRBD1. The sequencing used CD4+ T cells sorted from PBMCs, collected roughly 12 days after vaccination. This receptor was taken from a man aged 50-60 years who received an inactivated influenza vaccine. The chain's CDR3 is CASSSGTGTRGPAQYF. The CDR3 DNA sequence: TGTGCCAGCAGTTCGGGGACAGGCACCCGGGGTCCTGCCCAGTACTTC.